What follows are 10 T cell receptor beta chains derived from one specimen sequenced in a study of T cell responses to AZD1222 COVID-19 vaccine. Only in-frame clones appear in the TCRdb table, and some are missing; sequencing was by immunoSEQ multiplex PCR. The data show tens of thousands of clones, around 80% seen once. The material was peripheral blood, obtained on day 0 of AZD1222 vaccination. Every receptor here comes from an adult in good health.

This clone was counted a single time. CDR3 in DNA: TGTGCCAGCACTTTAGACAGGGCCTTAGAGACCCAGTACTTC. Translated: CASTLDRALETQYF. This sequence joins TRBV2 and TRBJ2-5; 7 nucleotides align to TRBD1. The J segment lost 4 bases and the V segment lost 7 bases, leaving 9 bases of the junction unmatched. CDR1 is SNHLY, CDR2 FYNNEI, per germline. The CDR3 extends over 14 amino acids.

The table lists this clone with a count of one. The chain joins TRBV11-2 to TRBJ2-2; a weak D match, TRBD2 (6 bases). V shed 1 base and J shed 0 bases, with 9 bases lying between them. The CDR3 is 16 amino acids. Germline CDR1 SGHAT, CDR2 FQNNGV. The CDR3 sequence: CASSLVRTTNTGELFF. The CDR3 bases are TGTGCCAGCAGCTTAGTCCGGACTACGAACACCGGGGAGCTGTTTTTT.

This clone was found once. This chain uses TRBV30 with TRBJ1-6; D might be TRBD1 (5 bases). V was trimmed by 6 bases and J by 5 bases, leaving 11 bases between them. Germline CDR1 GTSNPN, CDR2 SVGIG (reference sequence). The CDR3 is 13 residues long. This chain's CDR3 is CACRGGNNSPLHF. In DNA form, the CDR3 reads TGTGCCTGTCGGGGGGGGAATAATTCACCCCTCCACTTT.

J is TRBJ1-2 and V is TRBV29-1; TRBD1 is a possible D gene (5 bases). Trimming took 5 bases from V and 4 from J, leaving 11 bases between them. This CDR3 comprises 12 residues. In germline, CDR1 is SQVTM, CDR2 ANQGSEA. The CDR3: CSVRGASYGYTF. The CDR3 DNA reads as TGCAGCGTTAGGGGCGCGAGCTATGGCTACACCTTC.

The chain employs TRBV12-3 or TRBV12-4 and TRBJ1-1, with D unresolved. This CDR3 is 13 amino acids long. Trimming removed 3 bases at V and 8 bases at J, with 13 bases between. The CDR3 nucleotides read TGTGCCAGCAGTTTCAGGTCCGTTTCAGAAGCTTTCTTT. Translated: CASSFRSVSEAFF.

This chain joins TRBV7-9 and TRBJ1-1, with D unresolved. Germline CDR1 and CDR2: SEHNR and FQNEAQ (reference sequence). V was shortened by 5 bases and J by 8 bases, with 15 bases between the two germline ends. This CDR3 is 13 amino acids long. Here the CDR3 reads CASSPSSPREAFF. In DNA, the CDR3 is TGTGCCAGCAGCCCCTCGTCCCCCAGGGAAGCTTTCTTT.

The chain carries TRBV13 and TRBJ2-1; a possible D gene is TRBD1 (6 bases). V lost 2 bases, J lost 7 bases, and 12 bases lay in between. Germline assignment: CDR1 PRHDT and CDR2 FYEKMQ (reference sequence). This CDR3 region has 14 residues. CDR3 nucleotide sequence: TGTGCCAGCAGCTTAACAGGGACGAAGAATGAGCAGTTCTTC. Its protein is CASSLTGTKNEQFF. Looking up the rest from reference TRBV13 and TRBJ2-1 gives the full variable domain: AAGVIQSPRHLIKEKRETATLKCYPIPRHDTVYWYQQGPGQDPQFLISFYEKMQSDKGSIPDRFSAQQFSDYHSELNMSSLELGDSALYFCASSLTGTKNEQFFGPGTRLTVL.

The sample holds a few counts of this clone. In DNA, the CDR3 is TGTGCCAGCAGCTTAGGGACAGGGTTGGATGAGCAGTTCTTC. Translated: CASSLGTGLDEQFF. This chain uses TRBV11-2 with TRBJ2-1; 8 bases line up with TRBD1. Germline V gene data show CDR1 as SGHAT and CDR2 as FQNNGV. Unmatched junction bases numbered 4, after V lost 1 base and J lost 8 bases. This CDR3 has 14 residues. Full variable domain (rest looked up from reference TRBV11-2 and TRBJ2-1): EAGVAQSPRYKIIEKRQSVAFWCNPISGHATLYWYQQILGQGPKLLIQFQNNGVVDDSQLPKDRFSAERLKGVDSTLKIQPAKLEDSAVYLCASSLGTGLDEQFFGPGTRLTVL.

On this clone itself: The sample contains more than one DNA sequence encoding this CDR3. The CDR3 sequence is CASSGTGRADTQYF. The DNA for the CDR3 is TGTGCCAGCTCCGGGACAGGGCGGGCAGATACGCAGTATTTT. J is TRBJ2-3 and V is TRBV7-2, with TRBD1 matching over 9 bases. Germline loops: CDR1 SGHTA, CDR2 FQGNSA. The CDR3 sequence is 14 residues long. Losses at the gene ends were 8 bases for V and 4 bases for J; bases not matched to a gene: 7.

This chain's CDR3 is CASSRQGTGFGGNTIYF. The CDR3 DNA reads as TGTGCCAGCAGTCGACAGGGTACGGGGTTTGGCGGAAACACCATATATTTT. The genes are TRBV2 and TRBJ1-3; TRBD1 agrees at 7 bases. The V gene's germline CDR1 is SNHLY and CDR2 FYNNEI. Unmatched junction bases numbered 14, after V lost 5 bases and J lost 4 bases. The CDR3 runs 17 residues.